This T cell receptor beta chain derives from a study of T cells in pancreatic ductal adenocarcinoma. Here immunoSEQ multiplex PCR was the method, and the copy in TCRdb shows in-frame clones only, minus some. This table has over 100,000 clones, 90% to 95% appearing once. No neoadjuvant therapy was given to the selected pancreatic ductal adenocarcinoma patients before their surgery. Germline-derived CDR1 and CDR2 are SGHNT and YYREEE (reference sequence). This CDR3 is 15 amino acids long. Trimming cost V 5 bases and J 4 bases; bases outside gene matches: 5. Sequenced input: PBMCs. V and J are TRBV5-4 and TRBJ2-2; TRBD2 agrees at 10 bases. This receptor was taken from a human donor with pancreatic ductal adenocarcinoma. The CDR3: CASSLTSGITGELFF. The CDR3 DNA reads as TGTGCCAGCAGTTTAACTAGCGGGATCACCGGGGAGCTGTTTTTT.